What follows are 23 T cell receptor beta chains derived from one specimen sequenced in a study of Ad26.COV2.S vaccination and SARS-CoV-2 variants. As to treatment: some 19 received Ad26.COV2.S at low or high dose, single or two shots; five or six received placebo; per-sample allocation not given. Sampling took place 63 days after the first vaccine or placebo injection. TCRdb's table, derived via immunoSEQ multiplex PCR, lists solely in-frame clones and lacks some. The sample includes 300,000 to 500,000 clones, approximately 91% of them seen just once. The material sequenced was peripheral blood, taken in a trial of Ad26.COV2.S vaccine versus placebo. Receptors were obtained from a person between 18 and 59 years old who received the Ad26.COV2.S COVID-19 vaccine or a placebo.

This chain connects TRBV5-1 to TRBJ1-2, with a possible D match to TRBD1 (5 bases). From germline, CDR1 is SGHRS and CDR2 YFSETQ. Between the trimmed V and J ends, which lost 3 bases and 7 bases, there was a span of 16 bases. The CDR3 runs to 14 residues. The CDR3 here is CASSSAGGQGGYTF. CDR3 nucleotides: TGCGCCAGCAGCTCTGCGGGGGGTCAAGGTGGCTACACCTTC. The variable domain in full, with the rest retrieved from reference TRBV5-1 and TRBJ1-2, is KAGVTQTPRYLIKTRGQQVTLSCSPISGHRSVSWYQQTPGQGLQFLFEYFSETQRNKGNFPGRFSGRQFSNSRSEMNVSTLELGDSALYLCASSSAGGQGGYTFGSGTRLTVV.

The chain uses TRBV29-1 and TRBJ2-7; no clear D gene. CDR3 size: 14 residues. V gave up 1 base and J gave up 0 bases, with 10 bases separating them. CDR1 is SQVTM, CDR2 ANQGSEA, per germline. The CDR3 sequence: CSVEGRLTSYEQYF. CDR3 nucleotides: TGCAGCGTTGAAGGACGCCTGACCTCCTACGAGCAGTACTTC.

The V gene is TRBV6-5, the J gene TRBJ1-6, with 8 bases identical to TRBD1. The germline V gene encodes CDR1 MNHEY and CDR2 SVGAGI. The V and J ends lost 6 bases and 4 bases, in that order; junction bases with no gene match: 5. The length of the CDR3 is 15 residues. CDR3 coding DNA: TGTGCCAGCAGCACTAGACAGGGGTATAATTCACCCCTCCACTTT. Translation: CASSTRQGYNSPLHF.

The DNA for the CDR3 is TGCAGCGTCAGGGTTCGTGACTCTCTCTCTGGAAACACCATATATTTT. Amino acids: CSVRVRDSLSGNTIYF. This chain joins TRBV29-1 and TRBJ1-3; a possible D gene is TRBD1 (5 bases). The CDR3 consists of 16 residues. Germline V lookup: CDR1 SQVTM, CDR2 ANQGSEA. Trimming removed 6 bases from V and 0 bases from J, with 18 bases in between.

CDR3 bases: TGTGCCAGCAGTGAAGCACGGGGTAGTAATGAAAAACTGTTTTTT. Protein product: CASSEARGSNEKLFF. The V call is TRBV2, the J call TRBJ1-4; D is undetermined. Germline loops: CDR1 SNHLY, CDR2 FYNNEI. The ends were cut back, 0 bases at V and 4 bases at J, with 9 bases in the middle. The CDR3 loop spans 15 amino acids.

The chain employs TRBV6-2 or TRBV6-3 and TRBJ1-4, with TRBD1 as a possible D gene (6 bases). There are 15 residues in the CDR3. Germline assignment: CDR1 MNHEY and CDR2 SVGEGT. The V end lost 0 bases, the J end lost 8 bases, and 13 bases lay between the germline ends. CDR3 coding DNA: TGTGCCAGCAGTTACTCGAGGGGGTTCGGAGAAAAACTGTTTTTT. Protein product: CASSYSRGFGEKLFF.

The chain recombines TRBV6-5 with TRBJ1-1, with D maybe TRBD1 (6 bases). The CDR3 is 14 residues long. Between the trimmed V and J ends, which lost 7 bases and 1 base, there was a span of 13 bases. Germline V gene sequence: CDR1 MNHEY, CDR2 SVGAGI. Here the CDR3 DNA reads TGTGCCAGCACTCAGTGGACAGCGAACACTGAAGCTTTCTTT. Its translation: CASTQWTANTEAFF.

V and J are TRBV18 and TRBJ2-3; perhaps TRBD2 as D (5 bases). V was pared by 3 bases and J by 2 bases, with 6 bases between. This CDR3 has 13 residues. The germline V gene encodes CDR1 KGHSH and CDR2 LQKENI. CDR3 coding DNA: TGTGCCAGCTCACCGCGGGTCACAGATACGCAGTATTTT. It specifies CASSPRVTDTQYF.

This chain connects TRBV4-1 to TRBJ2-3; D is possibly TRBD1 (6 bases). Germline CDR1 is MGHRA and CDR2 is YSYEKL. V was pared by 0 bases and J by 5 bases, with 15 bases between. CDR3 length: 16 amino acids. CDR3 DNA sequence: TGCGCCAGCAGCCAAGATTGGGCAGGGGAAGGAGATACGCAGTATTTT. This gives the protein CASSQDWAGEGDTQYF.

CDR3 in amino acids: CASSQVSHEQYF. The CDR3 bases are TGTGCCAGCAGCCAAGTCAGTCACGAGCAGTACTTC. This chain uses TRBV3-1 (or the pseudogene TRBV3-2) with TRBJ2-7, with D unclear. Looked up from germline, CDR1 is LGHDT and CDR2 is YNNKEL (reference sequence). This CDR3 has 12 residues. The V gene lost 1 base and the J gene lost 5 bases, with 6 bases spanning the gap.

CDR3 sequence reads: CASSYSGQGGYTF. CDR3 in DNA: TGTGCCAGCAGTTACTCAGGCCAAGGAGGCTACACCTTC. The V call is TRBV6-5, the J call TRBJ1-2, with D unresolved. V was clipped by 0 bases and J by 8 bases, with 10 bases between them. The germline V gene has CDR1 MNHEY and CDR2 SVGAGI. The CDR3 totals 13 residues.

The chain combines TRBV6-2 or TRBV6-3 with TRBJ2-7; D is unresolved. The ends were cut back, 6 bases at V and 2 bases at J, with 11 bases in the middle. CDR1 MNHEY and CDR2 SVGEGT come from the germline V gene. The CDR3 is made up of 13 amino acids. CDR3 in amino acids: CASSIDNTYEQYF. The CDR3 DNA reads as TGTGCCAGCAGCATTGACAACACCTACGAGCAGTACTTC.

The rearrangement joins TRBV9 to TRBJ2-3, with 13 nucleotides matching TRBD2. J was trimmed by 2 bases and V by 3 bases; bases with no gene match: 6. This CDR3 region has 17 residues. The germline V gene encodes CDR1 SGDLS and CDR2 YYNGEE. The CDR3 DNA is TGTGCCAGCAGCGCAATGACTAGCGGGGGGCCCACAGATACGCAGTATTTT. It encodes CASSAMTSGGPTDTQYF.

CDR3 residues: CAWMGGISYGYTF. In nucleotides, the CDR3 is TGTGCCTGGATGGGGGGAATTTCGTATGGCTACACCTTC. This chain links TRBV30 with TRBJ1-2; tentatively, D is TRBD1 (5 bases). CDR1 is GTSNPN, CDR2 SVGIG, per germline (reference sequence). The CDR3 runs 13 residues. Trimming pared 4 bases from V and 5 bases from J, leaving 14 bases between.

The rearrangement uses TRBV6-5 and TRBJ1-6; possibly TRBD1 for D (6 bases). The V and J ends lost 5 bases and 8 bases respectively, with 10 bases between them. Germline V gene lookup returns CDR1 MNHEY and CDR2 SVGAGI. The CDR3 runs 13 residues. CDR3 region: CASSTNRDSPLHF. CDR3 DNA: TGTGCCAGCAGTACTAACAGGGATTCACCCCTCCACTTT.

V usage is TRBV30 and J usage is TRBJ1-4, with no clear D. The V gene lost 3 bases and the J gene lost 12 bases, with 17 bases spanning the gap. Germline V CDR1 and CDR2: GTSNPN, SVGIG (reference sequence). The CDR3 contains 13 residues. This chain's CDR3 is CAWSSDYTGELFF. The CDR3 nucleotides are TGTGCCTGGAGCTCGGACTACACGGGTGAACTGTTTTTT.

The chain has TRBV5-4 and TRBJ2-3; the D is unclear. The CDR3 loop spans 14 amino acids. Germline V gene data show CDR1 as SGHNT and CDR2 as YYREEE (reference sequence). V shed 2 bases and J shed 1 base, with 8 bases lying between them. The CDR3, as DNA: TGTGCCAGCAGCTTTGTCGGCGGCACAGATACGCAGTATTTT. Amino acid sequence: CASSFVGGTDTQYF.

The chain joins TRBV7-2 to TRBJ2-2; D is unclear. V dropped 4 bases and J dropped 5 bases, with 11 bases sitting between them. Per the germline V gene, CDR1 is SGHTA and CDR2 is FQGNSA. The CDR3 is 14 residues long. The CDR3 DNA is TGTGCCAGCAGCTACCTAACGAGGACCGGGGAGCTGTTTTTT. Amino acids: CASSYLTRTGELFF.

The chain employs TRBV15 and TRBJ2-3, with 9 positions matching TRBD1. V was pared by 5 bases and J by 2 bases, with 5 bases of the junction left unmatched. The CDR3 loop spans 15 amino acids. Germline loops: CDR1 LNHNV, CDR2 YYDKDF (reference sequence). The DNA of the CDR3 is TGTGCCACCAGCTGGACAGGGGTCACCACAGATACGCAGTATTTT. It yields the protein CATSWTGVTTDTQYF.

A note on this clone: Other DNA sequences in the same sample also yield this CDR3. The chain carries TRBV29-1 and TRBJ1-1, with D possibly TRBD1 on 5 matching bases. The CDR3 contains 13 residues. Germline lookup yields CDR1 SQVTM and CDR2 ANQGSEA. V dropped 4 bases and J dropped 2 bases, with 11 bases sitting between them. The CDR3 DNA is TGCAGCGTTGCCCGGGGGGGTAACACTGAAGCTTTCTTT. Its protein product is CSVARGGNTEAFF.

This sequence joins TRBV18 and TRBJ2-5; D possibly corresponds to TRBD2 (6 bases). Germline CDR1 is KGHSH and CDR2 is LQKENI. V shed 3 bases and J shed 4 bases, with 18 bases lying between them. This CDR3 region has 16 residues. The CDR3 sequence is CASSPPTGEARETQYF. CDR3 bases: TGTGCCAGCTCACCCCCTACCGGGGAGGCGCGAGAGACCCAGTACTTC.

This rearrangement joins TRBV5-1 to TRBJ2-1; D remains unclear. CDR1 and CDR2 from the germline V gene are SGHRS and YFSETQ. This CDR3 has 13 residues. The V end lost 2 bases, the J end lost 7 bases, and 10 bases lay between the germline ends. The CDR3: CASSLPTGNEQFF. The CDR3 DNA sequence: TGCGCCAGCAGCTTACCGACGGGTAATGAGCAGTTCTTC.

The genes are TRBV2 and TRBJ1-5, with D maybe TRBD1 (6 bases). This CDR3 has 15 amino acids. CDR1 and CDR2 from the germline V gene are SNHLY and FYNNEI. V lost 3 bases and J 1 base, leaving 10 bases between the germline ends. The CDR3 reads CASSETGWSNQPQHF. As DNA, the CDR3 is TGTGCCAGCAGTGAGACAGGCTGGAGCAATCAGCCCCAGCATTTT.